Given below is one T cell receptor beta chain in context. This sample is part of a study of blood T cell repertoires in COVID-19. Study as a whole: Spain, Italy and the United States supplied samples that represented acute and convalescent COVID-19. The analysed material was cDNA or gDNA that came from T cells, B-cell-depleted T cells, or PBMCs.

Between the trimmed V and J ends, which lost 7 bases and 0 bases, there was a span of 8 bases. Per germline, CDR1 SGHRS and CDR2 YFSETQ. The CDR3 covers 13 residues. In the original processing: Amplification with reference gene primers provided the estimates of nucleated cell counts. Clones were sequenced by immunoSEQ multiplex PCR, and TCRdb holds only the in-frame ones, with some missing. V, J and clone size are taken as reported in that table, and D and trimming were inferred from the DNA itself. The data hold tens of thousands of clones, with around 87% observed a single time. Sequencing used peripheral blood. V gene TRBV5-1 combines with J gene TRBJ2-4; D is unresolved. The origin of this receptor is a woman in her 50s with active or convalescent COVID-19. The CDR3 bases are TGCGCCAGCCGGCCGGGAGCCAAAAACATTCAGTACTTC. Its protein is CASRPGAKNIQYF.